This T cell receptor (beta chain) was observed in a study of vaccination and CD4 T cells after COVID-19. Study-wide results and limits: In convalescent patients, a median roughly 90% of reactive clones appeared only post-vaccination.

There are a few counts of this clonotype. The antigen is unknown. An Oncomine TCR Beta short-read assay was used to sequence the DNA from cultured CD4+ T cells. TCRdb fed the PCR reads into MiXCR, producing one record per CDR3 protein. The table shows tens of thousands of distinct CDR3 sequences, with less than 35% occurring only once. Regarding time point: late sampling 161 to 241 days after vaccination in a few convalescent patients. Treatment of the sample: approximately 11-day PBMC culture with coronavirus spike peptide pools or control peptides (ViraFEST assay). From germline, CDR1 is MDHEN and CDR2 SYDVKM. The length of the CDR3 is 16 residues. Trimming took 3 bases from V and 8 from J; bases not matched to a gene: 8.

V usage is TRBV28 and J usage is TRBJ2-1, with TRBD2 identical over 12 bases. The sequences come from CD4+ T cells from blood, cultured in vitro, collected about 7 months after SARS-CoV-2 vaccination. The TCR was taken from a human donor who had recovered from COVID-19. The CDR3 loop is CASSLPLAGGLYEQFF. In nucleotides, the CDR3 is TGTGCCAGCAGTTTGCCGCTAGCGGGGGGGCTGTATGAGCAGTTCTTC.